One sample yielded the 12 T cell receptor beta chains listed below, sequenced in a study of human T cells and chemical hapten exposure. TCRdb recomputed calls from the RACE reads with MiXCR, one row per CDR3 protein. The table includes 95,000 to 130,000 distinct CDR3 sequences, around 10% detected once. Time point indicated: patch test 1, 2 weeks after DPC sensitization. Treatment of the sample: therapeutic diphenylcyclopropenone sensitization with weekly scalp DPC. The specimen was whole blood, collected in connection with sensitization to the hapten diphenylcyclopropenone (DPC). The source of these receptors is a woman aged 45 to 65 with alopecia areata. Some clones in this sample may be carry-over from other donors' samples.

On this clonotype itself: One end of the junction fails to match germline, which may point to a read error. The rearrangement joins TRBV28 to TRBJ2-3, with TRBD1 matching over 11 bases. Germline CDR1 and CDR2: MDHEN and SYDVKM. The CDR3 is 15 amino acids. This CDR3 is CASSLWTGGADTQYF. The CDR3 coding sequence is TGTGCCAGCAGTCTATGGACAGGGGGCGCAGATACGCAGTATTTT.

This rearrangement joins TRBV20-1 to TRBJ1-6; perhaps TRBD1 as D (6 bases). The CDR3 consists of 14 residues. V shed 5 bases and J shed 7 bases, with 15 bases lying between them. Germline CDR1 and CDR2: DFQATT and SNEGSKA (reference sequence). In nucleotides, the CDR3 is TGCAGTGCTTCTATTACAGGGATAAATTCACCCCTCCACTTT. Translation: CSASITGINSPLHF.

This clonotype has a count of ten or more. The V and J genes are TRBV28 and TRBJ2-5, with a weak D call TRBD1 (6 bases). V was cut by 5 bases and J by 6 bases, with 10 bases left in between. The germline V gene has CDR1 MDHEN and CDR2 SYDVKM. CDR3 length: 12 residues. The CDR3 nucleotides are TGTGCCAGCAGTACCCAGGGGAAGACCCAGTACTTC. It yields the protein CASSTQGKTQYF.

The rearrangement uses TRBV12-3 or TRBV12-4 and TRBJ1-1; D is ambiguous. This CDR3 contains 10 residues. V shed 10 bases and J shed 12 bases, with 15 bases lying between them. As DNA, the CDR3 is TGTGCCACCGGAGGTATCGTCTCTTTCTTT. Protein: CATGGIVSFF.

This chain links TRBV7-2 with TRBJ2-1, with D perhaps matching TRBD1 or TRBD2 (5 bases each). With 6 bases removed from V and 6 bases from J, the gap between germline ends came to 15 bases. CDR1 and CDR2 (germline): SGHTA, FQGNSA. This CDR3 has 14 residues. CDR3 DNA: TGTGCCAGCAGTTGGGTGGGGGTCGGCAATGAGCAGTTCTTC. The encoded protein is CASSWVGVGNEQFF.

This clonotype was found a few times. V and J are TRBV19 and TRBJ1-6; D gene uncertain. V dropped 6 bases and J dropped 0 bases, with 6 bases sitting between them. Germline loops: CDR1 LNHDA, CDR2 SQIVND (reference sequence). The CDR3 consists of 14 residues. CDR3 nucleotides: TGTGCCAGTAGACAGAGCTCCTATAATTCACCCCTCCACTTT. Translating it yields CASRQSSYNSPLHF.

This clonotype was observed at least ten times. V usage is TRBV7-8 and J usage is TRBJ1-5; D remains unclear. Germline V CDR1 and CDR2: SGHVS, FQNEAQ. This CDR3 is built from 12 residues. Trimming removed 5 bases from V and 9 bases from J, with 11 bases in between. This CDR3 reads CASSLDGWPQHF. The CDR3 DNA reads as TGTGCCAGCAGCCTCGACGGCTGGCCCCAGCATTTT.

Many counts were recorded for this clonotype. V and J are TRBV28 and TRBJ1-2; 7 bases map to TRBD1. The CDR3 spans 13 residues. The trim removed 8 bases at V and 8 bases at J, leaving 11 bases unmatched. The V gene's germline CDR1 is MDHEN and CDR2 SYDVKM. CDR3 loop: CASQPTGRRGYTF. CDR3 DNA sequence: TGTGCCAGCCAACCGACAGGGCGGAGAGGCTACACCTTC.

The chain's CDR3 is CASSLWAQGAETQYF. DNA of the CDR3: TGTGCCAGCAGCTTGTGGGCTCAGGGGGCCGAGACCCAGTACTTC. This rearrangement joins TRBV5-6 to TRBJ2-5, with 8 positions matching TRBD1. Germline values: CDR1 SGHDT, CDR2 YYEEEE. The CDR3 contains 15 residues. V trimming: 1 base; J trimming: 5 bases; junction bases outside the gene matches: 7.

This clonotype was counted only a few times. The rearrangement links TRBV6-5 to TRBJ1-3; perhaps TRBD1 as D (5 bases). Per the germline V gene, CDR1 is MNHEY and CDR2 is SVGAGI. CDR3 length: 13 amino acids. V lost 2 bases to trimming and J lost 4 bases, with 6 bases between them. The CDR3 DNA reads TGTGCCAGCAGTTACAGGGGCGGAAACACCATATATTTT. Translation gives CASSYRGGNTIYF.

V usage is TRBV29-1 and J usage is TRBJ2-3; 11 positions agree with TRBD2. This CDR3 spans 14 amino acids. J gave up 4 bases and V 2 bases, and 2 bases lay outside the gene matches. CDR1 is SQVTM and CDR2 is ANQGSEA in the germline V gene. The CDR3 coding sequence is TGCAGCGTTGAACGACTAGCGGGACCAGATACGCAGTATTTT. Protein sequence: CSVERLAGPDTQYF.

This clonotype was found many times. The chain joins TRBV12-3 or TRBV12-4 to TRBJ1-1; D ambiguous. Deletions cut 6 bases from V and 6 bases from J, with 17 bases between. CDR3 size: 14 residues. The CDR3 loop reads CASSPLSGEAEAFF. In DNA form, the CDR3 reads TGTGCCAGCAGCCCCCTTAGCGGAGAGGCTGAAGCTTTCTTT.